What follows is one T cell receptor beta chain and its context. The read ends 3 residues early relative to the CDR3; the germline J gene fills the gap. This record belongs to a study of T cells in women clearing cervical HPV infection. Using immunoSEQ multiplex PCR, the repertoire was profiled, and TCRdb retains in-frame clones only, with some absent. The table lists about 16,000 clones, with 10% to 13% in the top ten. Germline trimming cut 7 bases from V and 3 bases from J; bases unmatched to any gene: 5. Looked up from germline, CDR1 is LNHDA and CDR2 is SQIVND (reference sequence). The CDR3 has 14 amino acids.

Sequenced sample: blood buffy coat. The clonotype was recovered from a woman aged 18-69 years with a cervical HPV16 infection that either progressed to CIN3+ or cleared (not recorded which). The chain couples TRBV19 to TRBJ2-1; 8 bases line up with TRBD1. CDR3 bases read: TGTGCCAGTACCCCCGGACAGGGCTACAATGAG. Its translation is CASTPGQGYNE. The CDR3 reads in full as CASTPGQGYNEQFF.